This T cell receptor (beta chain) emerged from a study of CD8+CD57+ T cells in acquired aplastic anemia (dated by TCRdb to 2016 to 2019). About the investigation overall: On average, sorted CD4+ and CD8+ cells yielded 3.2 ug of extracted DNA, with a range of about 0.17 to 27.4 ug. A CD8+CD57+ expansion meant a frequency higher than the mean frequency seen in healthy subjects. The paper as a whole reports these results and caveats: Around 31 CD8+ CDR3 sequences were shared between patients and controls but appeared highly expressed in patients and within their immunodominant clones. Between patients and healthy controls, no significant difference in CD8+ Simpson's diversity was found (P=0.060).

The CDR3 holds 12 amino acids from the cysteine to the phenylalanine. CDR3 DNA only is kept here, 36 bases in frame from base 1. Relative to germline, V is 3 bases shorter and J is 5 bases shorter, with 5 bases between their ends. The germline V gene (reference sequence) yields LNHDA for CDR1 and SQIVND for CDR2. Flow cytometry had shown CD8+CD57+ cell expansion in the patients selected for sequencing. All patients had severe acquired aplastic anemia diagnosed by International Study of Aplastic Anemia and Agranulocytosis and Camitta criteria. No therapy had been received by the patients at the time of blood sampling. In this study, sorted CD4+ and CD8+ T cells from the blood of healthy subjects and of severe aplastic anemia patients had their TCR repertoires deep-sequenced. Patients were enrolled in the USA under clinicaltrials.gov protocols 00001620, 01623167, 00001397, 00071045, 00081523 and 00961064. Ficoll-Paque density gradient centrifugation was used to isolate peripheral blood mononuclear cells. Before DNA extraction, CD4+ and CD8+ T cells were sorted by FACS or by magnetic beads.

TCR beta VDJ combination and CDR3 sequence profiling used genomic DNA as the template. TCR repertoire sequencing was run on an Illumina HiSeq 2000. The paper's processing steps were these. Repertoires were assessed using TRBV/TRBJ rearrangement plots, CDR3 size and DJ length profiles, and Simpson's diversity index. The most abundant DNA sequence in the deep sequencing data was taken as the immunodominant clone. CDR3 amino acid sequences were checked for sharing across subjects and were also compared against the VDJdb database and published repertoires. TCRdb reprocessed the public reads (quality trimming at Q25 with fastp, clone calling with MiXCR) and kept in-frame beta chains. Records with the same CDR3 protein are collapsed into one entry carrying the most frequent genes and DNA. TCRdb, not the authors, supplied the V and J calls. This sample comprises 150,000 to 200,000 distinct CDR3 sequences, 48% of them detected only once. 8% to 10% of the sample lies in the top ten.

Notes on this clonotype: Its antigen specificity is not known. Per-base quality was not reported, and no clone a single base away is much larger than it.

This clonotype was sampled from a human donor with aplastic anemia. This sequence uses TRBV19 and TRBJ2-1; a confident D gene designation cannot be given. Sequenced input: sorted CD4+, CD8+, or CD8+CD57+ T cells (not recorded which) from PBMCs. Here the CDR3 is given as CASSIPDNEQFF. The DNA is TGTGCCAGTAGTATCCCTGACAATGAGCAGTTCTTC.